This TCR beta chain was obtained from a study of T cell responses to AZD1222 COVID-19 vaccine. Study-level points and caveats: Close to half of spike-specific TCRs reportedly recognize unmutated variant regions.

The CDR3 extends over 14 amino acids. With 6 bases removed from V and 0 bases from J, the gap between germline ends came to 9 bases. The germline V gene encodes CDR1 MNHEY and CDR2 SVGAGI. The assay was immunoSEQ multiplex PCR, and TCRdb's table has in-frame clones only and misses some. The sample records fewer than 200,000 clones, more than 80% being singletons. This clone was counted once. Its matching antigen is unknown. The genes are TRBV6-5 and TRBJ1-3; D not resolved. Sequencing was performed on peripheral blood, taken on day 0 of AZD1222 vaccination. The receptor comes from an adult in good health. CDR3: CASRKGVSGNTIYF. The CDR3 DNA reads as TGTGCCAGCAGGAAGGGTGTCTCTGGAAACACCATATATTTT.